These T cell receptor beta chains were read from a single sample in a study of shared clonotypes between healthy human individuals. Profiling relied on immunoSEQ multiplex PCR, and the TCRdb table lists in-frame clones only, not all of them. The sample contains about half a million clones, roughly 80% of which appear only once. Material: PBMCs. These receptors originate from a woman aged 40 to 49 in good health. Some clones in this sample may be carry-over from other donors' samples. Each CDR3 is given with its conserved first and last residue. The order of the fields is V gene, J gene, CDR3 protein.

v_call: TRBV6-1; j_call: TRBJ2-2; cdr3_aa: CASSDFRYTGELFF
v_call: TRBV6-1; j_call: TRBJ2-1; cdr3_aa: CASSRGLAGNNEQFF
v_call: TRBV11-2; j_call: TRBJ2-2; cdr3_aa: CASSPGPRNTGELFF
v_call: TRBV19; j_call: TRBJ2-3; cdr3_aa: CASSARTAVTDTQYF
v_call: TRBV7-2; j_call: TRBJ2-7; cdr3_aa: CASSFPQREQYF
v_call: TRBV28; j_call: TRBJ2-7; cdr3_aa: CASTPSRGQGAYEQYF
v_call: TRBV5-1; j_call: TRBJ2-3; cdr3_aa: CASIRTDTQYF
v_call: TRBV5-1; j_call: TRBJ1-3; cdr3_aa: CASSPLQGTSGNTIYF
v_call: TRBV21-1; j_call: TRBJ2-1; cdr3_aa: CASSKVDRETHEQFF
v_call: TRBV11-2; j_call: TRBJ2-5; cdr3_aa: CASSLGTAQETQYF
v_call: TRBV6-1; j_call: TRBJ1-5; cdr3_aa: CASSLNSNQPQHF
v_call: TRBV6-1; j_call: TRBJ1-3; cdr3_aa: CASSEPGNTIYF
v_call: TRBV12-2; j_call: TRBJ2-7; cdr3_aa: CASRRTSENSYEQYF
v_call: TRBV19; j_call: TRBJ1-2; cdr3_aa: CASSSLGTTVGYGYTF
v_call: TRBV5-1; j_call: TRBJ2-5; cdr3_aa: CASSSGTPTRETQYF
v_call: TRBV11-2; j_call: TRBJ2-1; cdr3_aa: CASSLVTGFF
v_call: TRBV11-3; j_call: TRBJ2-3; cdr3_aa: CASSLGQGSDTQYF
v_call: TRBV29-1; j_call: TRBJ2-5; cdr3_aa: CSVEDWVVSAGETQYF
v_call: TRBV7-2; j_call: TRBJ2-7; cdr3_aa: CASSLVSGRYEQYF
v_call: TRBV6-6; j_call: TRBJ2-1; cdr3_aa: CASRMQGADNEQFF
v_call: TRBV19; j_call: TRBJ2-7; cdr3_aa: CASRRTGADYEQYF
v_call: TRBV11-2; j_call: TRBJ2-7; cdr3_aa: CASSLVSLAGGPGYEQYF
v_call: TRBV7-9; j_call: .; cdr3_aa: CASSPQNTYEQYF
v_call: TRBV30; j_call: TRBJ1-1; cdr3_aa: CAWSVDRSEAFF
v_call: TRBV7-8; j_call: TRBJ1-2; cdr3_aa: CASSLAPRDSYGYTF